The 32 T cell receptor beta chains listed next were all sequenced from one sample in a study of T-cell reconstitution after alpha-beta-depleted transplantation in children. The authors prepared the TCRbeta library with unique molecular identifiers. TCRdb re-derived calls from the PCR reads in MiXCR, one entry per CDR3 protein. Of approximately 430,000 distinct CDR3 sequences listed, 16% are singletons. This material consisted of PBMCs, mostly from graft donor cells, taken 360 days after TCRalphabeta/CD19-depleted stem cell transplant. The receptors were sampled from a boy under two years old who had a stem cell transplant for Wiskott-Aldrich syndrome, so the T cells may come from the graft donor.

V is TRBV21-1 and J is TRBJ2-7; the table's D call, TRBD2, has no DNA check behind it. TRBV21-1 constitutes a pseudogene. There are 15 residues in the CDR3. The CDR3 nucleotides read TGTGCCAGCATGGCTAGCGGACAGATCTCCTACGAGCAGTACTTC. It is translated as CASMASGQISYEQYF.

This clonotype occurred a few times. The V gene is TRBV6-5, the J gene TRBJ2-3; D not certain. Germline CDR1 and CDR2: MNHEY and SVGAGI. The CDR3 runs 13 residues. V gave up 2 bases and J gave up 2 bases, with 5 bases separating them. In DNA, the CDR3 is TGTGCCAGCAGTTACGCAGCCACAGATACGCAGTATTTT. This sequence encodes CASSYAATDTQYF.

This chain uses TRBV20-1 with TRBJ2-7; maybe TRBD1 (6 bases). Trimming left V 4 bases short and J 7 bases short, with 14 bases between. This CDR3 has 12 residues. CDR1 and CDR2 (germline): DFQATT, SNEGSKA (reference sequence). In DNA, the CDR3 is TGCAGTGCTACCCGGGACACCCGGGAGCAGTACTTC. This encodes CSATRDTREQYF.

This clonotype was seen a few times. This chain joins TRBV5-1 and TRBJ2-3, with 12 bases aligning to TRBD2. Germline CDR1 is SGHRS and CDR2 is YFSETQ. The CDR3 consists of 16 residues. V dropped 3 bases and J dropped 5; count of bases not matched to a gene: 7. The CDR3 protein is CASSYGLAGTRDTQYF. The CDR3 coding sequence is TGCGCCAGCAGCTATGGACTAGCGGGAACCCGAGATACGCAGTATTTT.

This clonotype came up a few times. The chain employs TRBV14 and TRBJ2-7; TRBD2 matches at 13 bases. V shed 0 bases, J shed 7 bases, and the junction held 9 bases outside the gene matches. The germline gives CDR1 SGHDN, CDR2 FVKESK. CDR3 length: 17 residues. For the CDR3, the DNA is TGTGCCAGCAGCCAAGAATTCCGGACTAGCGGGAGATGGGAGCAGTACTTC. It encodes CASSQEFRTSGRWEQYF.

The sample holds a few counts of this clonotype. The chain has TRBV4-1 and TRBJ1-1, with D perhaps matching TRBD1 (5 bases). V lost 0 bases and J lost 8, with 13 bases in between. This CDR3 has 14 amino acids. The germline gives CDR1 MGHRA, CDR2 YSYEKL. CDR3: CASSQDLGHGEAFF. The CDR3 DNA sequence: TGCGCCAGCAGCCAAGATTTGGGGCACGGCGAAGCTTTCTTT.

This clonotype appeared a few times. The junction and the germline gene differ at one end; a read error may be behind it. The rearrangement joins TRBV12-3 or TRBV12-4 to TRBJ2-2, with 10 bases matching TRBD2. This CDR3 region has 18 residues. CDR3 protein: CASCFPLAGAPNTGELFF. CDR3 DNA: TGTGCCAGCTGTTTCCCCCTAGCGGGAGCCCCGAACACCGGGGAGCTGTTTTTT.

The chain uses TRBV7-2 and TRBJ2-3; 10 nucleotides align to TRBD2. The germline CDR1 and CDR2 sequences are SGHTA and FQGNSA. This CDR3 is built from 14 residues. V lost 8 bases to trimming and J lost 3 bases; unmatched junction nucleotides: 5. Here the CDR3 DNA reads TGTGCCAGCGCCGGGACTAGCGAGACAGATACGCAGTATTTT. Protein: CASAGTSETDTQYF.

The rearrangement joins TRBV6-2 or TRBV6-3 to TRBJ2-7; D ambiguous. Trimming shortened V by 2 bases and J by 4 bases, and 6 bases separated the two germline ends. This CDR3 contains 12 residues. CDR1 is MNHEY, CDR2 SVGEGT, per germline. The CDR3: CASSYPVYEQYF. The DNA for the CDR3 is TGTGCCAGCAGTTACCCCGTGTACGAGCAGTACTTC.

This clonotype was observed a few times. CDR3 residues: CATKAGGKGAQRAFF. Here the CDR3 DNA reads TGTGCCACGAAGGCAGGAGGGAAGGGCGCGCAGAGGGCTTTCTTT. The J gene is TRBJ1-1, the V gene TRBV24-1; D is undetermined. The CDR3 spans 15 residues. V was clipped by 10 bases and J by 11 bases, with 28 bases between them. The germline gives CDR1 KGHDR, CDR2 SFDVKD.

V gene TRBV7-9 combines with J gene TRBJ2-5, with D possibly matching TRBD1 (6 bases). Germline V gene data show CDR1 as SEHNR and CDR2 as FQNEAQ (reference sequence). V was trimmed by 5 bases and J by 1 base, leaving 14 bases between them. The CDR3 sequence is 15 residues long. The CDR3 bases are TGTGCCAGCAGCGCCAGGGGAAGAAGCCAAGAGACCCAGTACTTC. Translated: CASSARGRSQETQYF.

At least ten counts were recorded for this clonotype. This rearrangement joins TRBV14 to TRBJ2-2, with D unresolved. The germline V gene has CDR1 SGHDN and CDR2 FVKESK. Between the trimmed V and J ends, which lost 0 bases and 8 bases, there was a span of 7 bases. The CDR3 is 13 amino acids. CDR3: CASSQELRGELFF. CDR3 in DNA: TGTGCCAGCAGCCAAGAATTGAGGGGGGAGCTGTTTTTT. The variable domain in full, completed from reference TRBV14 and TRBJ2-2, reads EAGVTQFPSHSVIEKGQTVTLRCDPISGHDNLYWYRRVMGKEIKFLLHFVKESKQDESGMPNNRFLAERTGGTYSTLKVQPAELEDSGVYFCASSQELRGELFFGEGSRLTVL.

The rearrangement joins TRBV20-1 to TRBJ2-7; D not resolved. The V end lost 3 bases, the J end lost 3 bases, and 12 bases lay between the germline ends. This CDR3 has 13 amino acids. CDR1 DFQATT and CDR2 SNEGSKA come from the germline V gene (reference sequence). CDR3 protein: CSASTPGRYEQYF. Here the CDR3 DNA reads TGCAGTGCTAGTACCCCAGGACGCTACGAGCAGTACTTC.

In this sample, this clonotype turned up a few times. The chain couples TRBV29-1 to TRBJ2-4; no firm D call. The V and J ends lost 4 bases and 9 bases respectively, with 10 bases between them. The CDR3 length is 11 residues. Germline V gene lookup returns CDR1 SQVTM and CDR2 ANQGSEA. The CDR3 DNA reads TGCAGCGTTGCCTGGGAACGCATTCAGTACTTC. The encoded protein is CSVAWERIQYF. The full variable domain, with the rest looked up from reference TRBV29-1 and TRBJ2-4, is SAVISQKPSRDICQRGTSLTIQCQVDSQVTMMFWYRQQPGQSLTLIATANQGSEATYESGFVIDKFPISRPNLTFSTLTVSNMSPEDSSIYLCSVAWERIQYFGAGTRLSVL.

J is TRBJ1-3 and V is TRBV15, with unresolved D. Germline CDR1 is LNHNV and CDR2 is YYDKDF (reference sequence). CDR3 length equals 13 residues. The V end lost 5 bases, the J end lost 4 bases, and 9 bases lay between the germline ends. The CDR3 coding sequence is TGTGCCACCAGCCCCATAAGAGGAAACACCATATATTTT. It is translated as CATSPIRGNTIYF.

This clonotype was seen many times. The rearrangement uses TRBV5-1 and TRBJ2-3; 11 bases line up with TRBD2. Looked up from germline, CDR1 is SGHRS and CDR2 is YFSETQ. CDR3 length: 15 residues. J was trimmed by 13 bases and V by 3 bases; bases with no gene match: 13. CDR3 nucleotides: TGCGCCAGCAGCTCTAAACCTACTAGCGGGGGCGGGGAGTATTTT. It encodes CASSSKPTSGGGEYF.

V usage is TRBV6-5 and J usage is TRBJ1-1, with D hard to call. Germline V CDR1 and CDR2: MNHEY, SVGAGI. This CDR3 comprises 13 residues. V shed 1 base and J shed 1 base, with 4 bases lying between them. The CDR3 here is CASSYWENTEAFF. The DNA for the CDR3 is TGTGCCAGCAGTTACTGGGAGAACACTGAAGCTTTCTTT.

This clonotype came up a few times. The chain employs TRBV3-1 and TRBJ2-6; D not resolved. V was clipped by 3 bases and J by 0 bases, with 18 bases between them. Germline V CDR1 and CDR2: LGHDT, YNNKEL (reference sequence). This CDR3 region has 19 residues. CDR3 sequence: CASSQVLPRPPSGANVLTF. CDR3 sequence (DNA): TGTGCCAGCAGCCAGGTTCTCCCCCGCCCGCCCTCTGGGGCCAACGTCCTGACTTTC.

This clonotype was counted ten times or more. The V call is TRBV4-3, the J call TRBJ2-5; 7 bases fit TRBD1. CDR1 LGHNA and CDR2 YSLEER come from the germline V gene. This CDR3 spans 16 amino acids. Trimming removed 1 base from V and 4 bases from J; junction bases left unmatched: 9. CDR3 in amino acids: CASSQALHRGGETQYF. DNA of the CDR3: TGCGCCAGCAGCCAAGCCCTTCACAGGGGTGGAGAGACCCAGTACTTC.

This chain uses TRBV18 with TRBJ2-3, with 7 nucleotides matching TRBD1. The CDR3 length is 18 residues. Germline-derived CDR1 and CDR2 are KGHSH and LQKENI. V trimming: 3 bases; J trimming: 1 base; junction bases outside the gene matches: 13. The CDR3 DNA is TGTGCCAGCTCACCGGGAACAGGGGAGCCGGCCCGCACAGATACGCAGTATTTT. Its protein product is CASSPGTGEPARTDTQYF.

This clonotype was picked up many times. The rearrangement joins TRBV7-9 to TRBJ2-7, with D perhaps TRBD2 (6 bases). Looked up from germline, CDR1 is SEHNR and CDR2 is FQNEAQ (reference sequence). This CDR3 spans 16 amino acids. With 2 bases removed from V and 2 bases from J, the gap between germline ends came to 16 bases. This CDR3 is CASSLHHGTGAYEQYF. Here the CDR3 DNA reads TGTGCCAGCAGCTTACACCATGGGACTGGTGCCTACGAGCAGTACTTC.

This clonotype was seen a handful of times. The rearrangement joins TRBV7-9 to TRBJ2-7, with 8 bases fitting TRBD2. The CDR3 consists of 15 residues. The trim removed 0 bases at V and 2 bases at J, leaving 3 bases unmatched. The V gene's germline CDR1 is SEHNR and CDR2 FQNEAQ (reference sequence). The CDR3 reads CASSLARGAPYEQYF. The CDR3 nucleotides are TGTGCCAGCAGCTTAGCGCGGGGGGCACCCTACGAGCAGTACTTC. The full variable domain, completed using reference TRBV7-9 and TRBJ2-7, is DTGVSQNPRHKITKRGQNVTFRCDPISEHNRLYWYRQTLGQGPEFLTYFQNEAQLEKSRLLSDRFSAERPKGSFSTLEIQRTEQGDSAMYLCASSLARGAPYEQYFGPGTRLTVT.

This sequence joins TRBV11-2 and TRBJ2-5; D possibly corresponds to TRBD2 (6 bases). CDR1 SGHAT and CDR2 FQNNGV come from the germline V gene. The CDR3 has 13 amino acids. V was cut by 3 bases and J by 5 bases, with 10 bases left in between. This CDR3 is CASSFTRGETQYF. CDR3 nucleotides: TGTGCCAGCAGCTTCACTCGGGGGGAGACCCAGTACTTC.

V is TRBV7-2 and J is TRBJ2-1, with 7 bases identical to TRBD2. V shed 5 bases, J shed 1 base, and the junction held 8 bases outside the gene matches. The V gene's germline CDR1 is SGHTA and CDR2 FQGNSA. The CDR3 is made up of 16 amino acids. As DNA, the CDR3 is TGTGCCAGCAGCACCGGCGGGAGCCCATCCTACAATGAGCAGTTCTTC. Amino acids: CASSTGGSPSYNEQFF.

This clonotype was detected only a few times. The CDR3 spells CASSLLVGPARQYF. The DNA for the CDR3 is TGTGCCAGCAGTTTATTGGTTGGGCCCGCGAGGCAGTACTTC. The chain has TRBV27 and TRBJ2-7; D is unclear. The V gene lost 1 base and the J gene lost 9 bases, with 16 bases spanning the gap. Germline V gene data show CDR1 as MNHEY and CDR2 as SMNVEV (reference sequence). CDR3 size: 14 residues.

The V call is TRBV11-2, the J call TRBJ2-1, with 7 bases that match TRBD2. The CDR3 runs to 15 residues. V lost 4 bases and J lost 3; bases outside the gene matches: 6. Germline-derived CDR1 and CDR2 are SGHAT and FQNNGV. The DNA of the CDR3 is TGTGCCAGCAGCTCACAACTAGCGCTCTACAATGAGCAGTTCTTC. It is translated as CASSSQLALYNEQFF.

This clonotype was seen many times. The V call is TRBV27, the J call TRBJ1-2; D uncertain. The CDR3 runs 16 residues. Germline-derived CDR1 and CDR2 are MNHEY and SMNVEV (reference sequence). V was trimmed by 7 bases and J by 8 bases, leaving 26 bases between them. The CDR3 loop reads CASKSRVEGGVEGYTF. The DNA of the CDR3 is TGTGCCAGCAAAAGTCGGGTTGAGGGAGGTGTTGAAGGCTACACCTTC.

The V call is TRBV7-6, the J call TRBJ2-1, with 7 bases identical to TRBD2. Trimming removed 9 bases from V and 6 bases from J; junction bases left unmatched: 14. The CDR3 length is 15 residues. CDR1 is SGHVS, CDR2 FNYEAQ, per germline. The chain's CDR3 is CASLPRAGRFNEQFF. CDR3 DNA: TGTGCCAGTCTTCCCCGGGCCGGGAGGTTCAATGAGCAGTTCTTC.

The table lists this clonotype with many counts. The rearrangement links TRBV21-1 to TRBJ2-5; TRBD2, as called in the table, went unchecked against the DNA. TRBV21-1 is deemed a pseudogene. CDR3 length equals 14 residues. CDR3 coding DNA: TGTGCCAGCAGCGAAACGGAGGCAAAAGAGACCCAGTACTTC. It specifies CASSETEAKETQYF.

This clonotype was seen at least ten times. This sequence joins TRBV18 and TRBJ2-5; D remains ambiguous. Germline V gives CDR1 KGHSH, CDR2 LQKENI. The CDR3 covers 11 residues. The V end lost 2 bases, the J end lost 5 bases, and 3 bases lay between the germline ends. The CDR3 DNA follows: TGTGCCAGCTCACCATGGGAGACCCAGTACTTC. Its translation: CASSPWETQYF.

This clonotype appeared many times. This chain uses TRBV7-8 with TRBJ2-1; 9 bases are shared with TRBD1. Unmatched junction bases numbered 2, after V lost 2 bases and J lost 0 bases. This CDR3 region has 16 residues. CDR1 and CDR2 from the germline V gene are SGHVS and FQNEAQ. CDR3 DNA sequence: TGTGCCAGCAGCTTACCGGACAGGGGCTCCTACAATGAGCAGTTCTTC. The encoded protein is CASSLPDRGSYNEQFF.

This clonotype has a handful of counts. The chain couples TRBV12-3 or TRBV12-4 to TRBJ2-7; no clear D gene. The length of the CDR3 is 11 residues. Trimming removed 3 bases at V and 5 bases at J, with 5 bases between. The CDR3 DNA reads TGTGCCAGCAGTTTCACCCACGAGCAGTACTTC. Residues: CASSFTHEQYF.